What follows are 19 T cell receptor beta chains derived from one specimen sequenced in a study of T-cell memory formation after mild COVID-19. In TCRdb, the 5' RACE reads were re-called with MiXCR into one record per CDR3 protein. The sample yields roughly 400,000 distinct CDR3 sequences, 15% to 20% seen once. The material sequenced was PBMCs or a T cell subset sorted from them (not recorded which). Receptor source: a man aged 18 to 30 who had mild COVID-19 (a few samples of this study predate the infection). Cell type and time point are not known.

The chain carries TRBV12-3 or TRBV12-4 and TRBJ2-1; D not resolved. V lost 6 bases and J 5 bases, leaving 17 bases between the germline ends. The CDR3 extends over 15 amino acids. The CDR3 region is CASRGLPTWDNEQFF. In DNA form, the CDR3 reads TGTGCCAGCAGGGGCCTGCCCACGTGGGACAATGAGCAGTTCTTC.

The genes are TRBV7-9 and TRBJ2-7; D remains unclear. CDR3 length: 14 residues. V lost 4 bases and J 6 bases, leaving 16 bases between the germline ends. Looked up from germline, CDR1 is SEHNR and CDR2 is FQNEAQ (reference sequence). The CDR3 DNA is TGTGCCAGCAGCTCTCTTGAGCGCGAACTCGAGCAGTACTTC. This encodes CASSSLERELEQYF.

This clonotype was detected only a few times. The chain recombines TRBV28 with TRBJ2-7; the match to TRBD1 covers 7 bases. This CDR3 has 14 residues. Per the germline V gene, CDR1 is MDHEN and CDR2 is SYDVKM. The V gene end was trimmed by 7 bases and the J gene end by 4 bases; junction bases not matched to a gene: 10. The CDR3 loop is CASKGAGINYEQYV. The CDR3 DNA sequence: TGTGCCAGCAAGGGGGCAGGGATAAATTACGAGCAGTACGTC.

This clonotype was detected a few times. The chain carries TRBV12-3 or TRBV12-4 and TRBJ2-5; 8 bases are shared with TRBD2. This CDR3 spans 15 amino acids. The trim removed 7 bases at V and 1 base at J, leaving 8 bases unmatched. CDR3 region: CASNPSGGSQETQYF. CDR3 sequence (DNA): TGTGCCAGCAATCCGAGCGGGGGATCCCAAGAGACCCAGTACTTC.

This clonotype was counted between two and nine times. The rearrangement joins TRBV10-3 to TRBJ1-3, with D perhaps matching TRBD1 (6 bases). Trimming took 11 bases from V and 4 from J, leaving 15 bases between them. This CDR3 is built from 13 residues. Germline V gives CDR1 ENHRY, CDR2 SYGVKD. The CDR3 spells CASQTGAGNTIYF. As DNA, the CDR3 is TGTGCCTCCCAAACGGGGGCCGGAAACACCATATATTTT.

A single count supports this clonotype. The chain links TRBV5-5 to TRBJ1-4, with 10 bases identical to TRBD1. Trimming removed 3 bases from V and 11 bases from J; junction bases left unmatched: 7. This CDR3 has 14 residues. Looked up from germline, CDR1 is SGHKS and CDR2 is YYEKEE (reference sequence). The CDR3 region has the DNA TGTGCCAGCAGCTCTCGGGACAGGGGAGACAAACTGTTTTTT. Protein sequence: CASSSRDRGDKLFF.

V and J are TRBV7-2 and TRBJ2-7, with TRBD1 matching 9 bases. The ends lost 6 bases at V and 4 bases at J; junction bases unmatched: 4. CDR1 and CDR2 (germline): SGHTA, FQGNSA. The CDR3 has 13 residues. The CDR3 is CASRRTGVYEQYF. The DNA for the CDR3 is TGTGCCAGCAGGCGGACAGGGGTGTACGAGCAGTACTTC.

This clonotype was picked up a small number of times. The chain joins TRBV5-1 to TRBJ2-3, with 12 positions matching TRBD2. Trimming at V came to 4 bases and at J to 7 bases, leaving 4 bases not matched to a gene. This CDR3 has 14 amino acids. Germline lookup yields CDR1 SGHRS and CDR2 YFSETQ. CDR3 in amino acids: CASSLAGGPHTQYF. CDR3 bases: TGCGCCAGCAGCCTAGCGGGGGGGCCGCATACGCAGTATTTT.

CDR3 sequence reads: CASSIWGQTGELFF. The CDR3 region has the DNA TGTGCCAGTAGTATCTGGGGGCAAACCGGGGAGCTGTTTTTT. The J gene is TRBJ2-2, the V gene TRBV19; TRBD1 might be the D (6 bases). The CDR3 contains 14 residues. V lost 3 bases and J 5 bases, leaving 10 bases between the germline ends. Germline V gene sequence: CDR1 LNHDA, CDR2 SQIVND (reference sequence).

This clonotype was seen repeatedly, ten times or more. This chain uses TRBV7-2 with TRBJ2-1, with 8 bases lining up with TRBD1. Trimming cost V 6 bases and J 13 bases; bases outside gene matches: 8. CDR3 length equals 12 residues. CDR1 is SGHTA, CDR2 FQGNSA, per germline. The CDR3 loop reads CASREQGGSQFF. Written as DNA, the CDR3 is TGTGCCAGCAGAGAACAGGGGGGATCCCAGTTCTTC.

Only a few counts were recorded for this clonotype. The J gene is TRBJ2-3, the V gene TRBV7-8; weak D call: TRBD1 (6 bases). Trimming took 5 bases from V and 0 from J, leaving 24 bases between them. Germline loops: CDR1 SGHVS, CDR2 FQNEAQ. There are 19 residues in the CDR3. CDR3 sequence reads: CASSPRQARGSSSTDTQYF. DNA of the CDR3: TGTGCCAGCAGCCCAAGGCAGGCCAGGGGTTCATCTAGCACAGATACGCAGTATTTT.

This sequence joins TRBV30 and TRBJ2-3; 8 positions match TRBD1. The CDR3 has 13 residues. CDR1 and CDR2 (germline): GTSNPN, SVGIG (reference sequence). The J segment lost 4 bases and the V segment lost 0 bases, leaving 0 bases of the junction unmatched. The CDR3 here is CAWSVQGADTQYF. Written as DNA, the CDR3 is TGTGCCTGGAGTGTACAGGGGGCAGATACGCAGTATTTT.

The table lists this clonotype with a few counts. The rearrangement uses TRBV12-3 or TRBV12-4 and TRBJ1-2, with D unresolved. Between the trimmed V and J ends, which lost 3 bases and 0 bases, there was a span of 8 bases. This CDR3 is 14 amino acids long. CDR3 amino acids: CASSFTEPNYGYTF. In nucleotides, the CDR3 is TGTGCCAGCAGTTTTACAGAGCCTAACTATGGCTACACCTTC.

The gene calls are TRBV4-1 and TRBJ2-1; perhaps TRBD1 as D (6 bases). This CDR3 is built from 16 residues. The germline CDR1 and CDR2 sequences are MGHRA and YSYEKL. Trimming shortened V by 1 base and J by 1 base, and 11 bases separated the two germline ends. In nucleotides, the CDR3 is TGCGCCAGCAGCCAAGTGGACAGCCTTTCCTACAATGAGCAGTTCTTC. Its translation: CASSQVDSLSYNEQFF.

This clonotype has just a few counts. The chain links TRBV6-2 or TRBV6-3 to TRBJ2-7; tentative D call: TRBD2 (7 bases). Trimming pared 5 bases from V and 2 bases from J, leaving 16 bases between. The CDR3 consists of 15 residues. CDR1 is MNHEY, CDR2 SVGEGT, per germline. The CDR3 here is CASSLLGGGPYEQYF. The CDR3 region has the DNA TGTGCCAGCAGTCTCCTCGGCGGGGGCCCCTACGAGCAGTACTTC.

This clonotype was counted only a few times. The chain joins TRBV7-6 to TRBJ2-1, with 8 bases matching TRBD2. This CDR3 has 16 amino acids. V shed 1 base and J 4 bases; nucleotides not matched to a gene: 6. Germline lookup yields CDR1 SGHVS and CDR2 FNYEAQ. Written as DNA, the CDR3 is TGTGCCAGCAGCTTAGTCGGGACTAGAGAATACAATGAGCAGTTCTTC. This codes for CASSLVGTREYNEQFF. Drawing the rest from reference TRBV7-6 and TRBJ2-1, the complete variable domain is GAGVSQSPRYKVTKRGQDVALRCDPISGHVSLYWYRQALGQGPEFLTYFNYEAQQDKSGLPNDRFSAERPEGSISTLTIQRTEQRDSAMYRCASSLVGTREYNEQFFGPGTRLTVL.

There are many counts of this clonotype. The chain couples TRBV11-3 to TRBJ2-3; D call uncertain. CDR3 length: 12 residues. Per germline, CDR1 SGHNT and CDR2 YENEEA. Trimming took off 7 bases at V and 0 bases at J, with 5 bases between the two ends. DNA of the CDR3: TGTGCCAGCAAGGGCAGCACAGATACGCAGTATTTT. Amino acids: CASKGSTDTQYF.

The sample holds a few counts of this clonotype. The chain uses TRBV7-2 and TRBJ2-3; D may be TRBD1 (5 bases). Trimming took 1 base from V and 2 from J, leaving 13 bases between them. Per germline, CDR1 SGHTA and CDR2 FQGNSA. The CDR3 has 16 amino acids. The CDR3 here is CASSLVPRTLTDTQYF. CDR3 DNA sequence: TGTGCCAGCAGCTTAGTTCCGCGGACACTCACAGATACGCAGTATTTT.

There are a few counts of this clonotype. The chain uses TRBV28 and TRBJ1-5; D gene unclear. CDR3 length: 15 amino acids. The germline V gene encodes CDR1 MDHEN and CDR2 SYDVKM. Trimming shortened V by 3 bases and J by 2 bases, and 11 bases separated the two germline ends. The CDR3 bases are TGTGCCAGCAGTTTCATTTCTCGAGGCAATCAGCCCCAGCATTTT. Protein sequence: CASSFISRGNQPQHF.